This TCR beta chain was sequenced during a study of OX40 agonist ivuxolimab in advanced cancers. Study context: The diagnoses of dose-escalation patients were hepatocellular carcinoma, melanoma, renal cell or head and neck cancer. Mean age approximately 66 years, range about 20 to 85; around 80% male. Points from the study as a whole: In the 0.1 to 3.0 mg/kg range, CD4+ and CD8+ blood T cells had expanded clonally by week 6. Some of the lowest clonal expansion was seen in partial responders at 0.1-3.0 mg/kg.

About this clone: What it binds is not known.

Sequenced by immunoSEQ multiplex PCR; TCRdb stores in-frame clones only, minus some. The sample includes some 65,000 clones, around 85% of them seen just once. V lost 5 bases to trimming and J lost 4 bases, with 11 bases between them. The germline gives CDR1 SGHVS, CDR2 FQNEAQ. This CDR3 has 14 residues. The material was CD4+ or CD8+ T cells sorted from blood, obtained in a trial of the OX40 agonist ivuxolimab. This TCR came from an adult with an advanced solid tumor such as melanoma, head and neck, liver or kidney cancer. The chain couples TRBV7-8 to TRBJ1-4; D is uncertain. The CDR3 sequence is CASSLAGINEKLFF. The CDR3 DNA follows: TGTGCCAGCAGCCTGGCCGGGATTAATGAAAAACTGTTTTTT.